This T cell receptor beta chain was sequenced during a study of cytomegalovirus exposure and HLA in healthy donors. Looking at the study overall: Unique TCRs from HLA-typed donors, around 93 million of them, were held in an early data release. In terms of ancestry, the Caucasian-associated cluster contained roughly 81% of the approximately 400 genotyped donors. Study-level results: HLA-A and HLA-B allele assignments for most subjects were reportedly predicted accurately using TCR beta sequences. Later analysis identified a missense DCLRE1C variant that was linked to TCR beta V- and J-gene trimming.

In the PCR, 60 Vbeta and 13 Jbeta primers were used. Only in-frame clones appear in the TCRdb table, and some are missing; sequencing was by immunoSEQ multiplex PCR. The data hold over 100,000 clones, with approximately 80% observed a single time. The CDR3 is 14 residues long. CDR1 SNHLY and CDR2 FYNNEI come from the germline V gene. V was clipped by 10 bases and J by 0 bases, with 15 bases between them. Notes on this clone: What it binds is unknown.

This sequence joins TRBV2 and TRBJ1-1; D not certain. The material sequenced was PBMCs. The clonotype was recovered from a woman in her 30s in good health and CMV-seronegative. CDR3 in DNA: TGTGCCACCACCCGCCTAAACGTGAACACTGAAGCTTTCTTT. This codes for CATTRLNVNTEAFF.